A selection of T cell receptor beta chains follows, all from one sample in a study of CD8 T cells in ankylosing spondylitis. TCRdb re-called the 5' RACE reads through MiXCR, storing one row per CDR3 protein. The sample contains about 400,000 distinct CDR3 sequences, 20% to 25% of which appear only once. Source material: blood, either unsorted or a sorted T cell fraction (not recorded which). These TCRs come from a male donor with ankylosing spondylitis or in good health (not recorded which). CDR3s include the opening cysteine and the closing phenylalanine or tryptophan. A D gene is named only where the DNA matches it firmly. Only some rows state a clone size, as once, few, many or a class for expanded clones.

>TRBJ2-5|few|TRBV20-1|TRBD1
TGCAGTGCAACACAGGGGGACGTTTGGGAGACCCAGTACTTC
CSATQGDVWETQYF
>TRBJ2-1|.|TRBV11-2|.
TGTGCCAGCAGCTTAGTTTACAATGACAATGAGCAGTTCTTC
CASSLVYNDNEQFF
>TRBJ2-7|few|TRBV30|.
TGTGCCTGGAGTGATTTGGATCGTGGGGTGCCCTACGAGCAGTACTTC
CAWSDLDRGVPYEQYF
>TRBJ2-1|.|TRBV12-3/TRBV12-4|.
TGTGCCAGCAGTTTAGCCCCAGGGGTTGAGCAGTTCTTC
CASSLAPGVEQFF
>TRBJ2-7|few|TRBV12-3/TRBV12-4|TRBD1
TGTGCCAGTGGGACAGACCTATCCTACGAGCAGTACTTC
CASGTDLSYEQYF
>TRBJ1-1|few|TRBV29-1|TRBD1
TGCAGCGCCCAAGGGGGCATGAACACTGAAGCTTTCTTT
CSAQGGMNTEAFF
>TRBJ2-7|.|TRBV7-8|.
TGTGCCAGCATTTGGGGGAGCGAGCAGTACTTC
CASIWGSEQYF
>TRBJ2-7|.|TRBV29-1|.
TGCAGCGTTGTAACCCAGAAATACGAGCAGTACTTC
CSVVTQKYEQYF
>TRBJ2-1|many|TRBV10-3|TRBD1
TGTGCCATCACCCAAGGACAGGGGGCTTGGAATGAGCAGTTCTTC
CAITQGQGAWNEQFF
>TRBJ2-5|.|TRBV13|.
TGTGCCAGCAGCGACCCTGGTACCCTTGAGGAGACCCAGTACTTC
CASSDPGTLEETQYF
>TRBJ1-5|.|TRBV29-1|TRBD1
TGCAGCGCCGCGCGGGGGGACAGCAGCAATCAGCCCCAGCATTTT
CSAARGDSSNQPQHF
>TRBJ2-1|.|TRBV3-1|TRBD2
TGTGCCAGCAGCCAGGTTCTGAGCGGGAACAATGAGCAGTTCTTC
CASSQVLSGNNEQFF
>TRBJ1-1|few|TRBV28|.
TGTGCCAGCAGTCCACATCCGGTACGGACACGGAACACTGAAGCTTTCTTT
CASSPHPVRTRNTEAFF
>TRBJ2-7|few|TRBV10-3|TRBD1
TGTGCCATCAGTGAGTCGGACAGGGGGCCGGGCGAGCAGTACTTC
CAISESDRGPGEQYF
>TRBJ2-5|.|TRBV28|TRBD1
TGTGCCAGCAGTTTCCACGACAGGGACCAAGAGACCCAGTACTTC
CASSFHDRDQETQYF
>TRBJ2-1|.|TRBV7-9|.
TGTGCCAGCAGCCAAACGTTAGGAGGGAGGAATGAGCAGTTCTTC
CASSQTLGGRNEQFF
>TRBJ2-7|.|TRBV12-3/TRBV12-4|.
TGTGCCAGCAGTCCCCGTTTTGGGCCCGAGCAGTACTTC
CASSPRFGPEQYF
>TRBJ2-2|.|TRBV12-3/TRBV12-4|TRBD2
TGTGCCAGCAGCACTAGCGGGGGGGCCACCGGGGAGCTGTTTTTT
CASSTSGGATGELFF
>TRBJ2-1|.|TRBV18|.
TGTGCCAGCTCACCACTCCGGGACAACTACAATGAGCAGTTCTTC
CASSPLRDNYNEQFF
>TRBJ1-5|few|TRBV10-3|TRBD1
TGTGCCATCAGTCCAGGGGGCGTTCAGCCCCAGCATTTT
CAISPGGVQPQHF
>TRBJ1-2|.|TRBV12-3/TRBV12-4|TRBD1
TGTGCCAGCAGTTTTTTTATGACAGGGACTAACTATGGCTACACCTTC
CASSFFMTGTNYGYTF
>TRBJ2-7|once|TRBV3-1|.
TGTGCCAGCAGCCAGGGCGCACCTGCCTACGAGCAGTACTTC
CASSQGAPAYEQYF
>TRBJ2-2|few|TRBV27|.
TGTGCCAGCAGAATCGGGGGACTGAACACCGGGGAGCTGTTTTTT
CASRIGGLNTGELFF
>TRBJ2-1|.|TRBV6-4|TRBD2
TGTGCCAGCAGTGATTCTAGCGGGGGGATCCACAATGAGCAGTTCTTC
CASSDSSGGIHNEQFF
>TRBJ2-1|few|TRBV5-1|.
TGCGCCAGCTTTGGGGTGTACAATGAGCAGTTCTTC
CASFGVYNEQFF
>TRBJ2-2|few|TRBV29-1|.
TGCAGCGTTGAAGATCCCCTTAACACCGGGGAGCTGTTTTTT
CSVEDPLNTGELFF
>TRBJ2-7|.|TRBV15|TRBD1
TGTGCCACCAGCAGAGAGCGGGGACAGGGCTACGAGCAGTACTTC
CATSRERGQGYEQYF
>TRBJ2-2|few|TRBV4-1|.
TGCGCCAGCAGCCATTCCCCCGGGGCAGGGAACACCGGGGAGCTGTTTTTT
CASSHSPGAGNTGELFF
>TRBJ2-3|.|TRBV3-1|.
TGTGCCAGCAGCCAAGAAGTCGAAAACAGAAACACAGATACGCAGTATTTT
CASSQEVENRNTDTQYF
>TRBJ1-1|.|TRBV20-1|.
TGCAGTGCTAGAGATTTGCGGGCTGAAGCTTTCTTT
CSARDLRAEAFF
>TRBJ2-7|.|TRBV20-1|.
TGCAGTGCTAGACTACAGGGCTCGGGCCTCTACGAGCAGTACTTC
CSARLQGSGLYEQYF
>TRBJ2-4|.|TRBV5-6|.
TGTGCCAGCAGCGCGAGTTCGGAAAACATTCAGTACTTC
CASSASSENIQYF
>TRBJ2-1|.|TRBV27|.
TGTGCCAGCAGTTTACCGGGCCTGATCAATGAGCAGTTCTTC
CASSLPGLINEQFF